This record looks at one T cell receptor beta chain sequence and its context. CDR3 length equals 13 residues. V dropped 3 bases and J dropped 3 bases, with 12 bases sitting between them. The germline CDR1 and CDR2 sequences are DFQATT and SNEGSKA (reference sequence). This entry is derived from a study of T cells in Graves' hyperthyroidism and ophthalmopathy. RNA transcripts yielded amplified TCR beta CDR3 regions. During a first-round RT-PCR of the TCR CDR3, the HTBI primer set was used. TCRdb itself ran the multiplex PCR reads through MiXCR, one entry per CDR3 protein. Of hundreds of thousands of distinct CDR3 sequences in the sample, roughly 50% were seen once.

The TCR comes from a woman aged 18-35 years with Graves' hyperthyroidism. The material sequenced was peripheral blood or thyroid tissue (not recorded which). The V and J genes are TRBV20-1 and TRBJ2-7; a possible D gene is TRBD1 (5 bases). The DNA for the CDR3 is TGCAGTGCTAGGAATCAGGGTTTCTACGAGCAGTACTTC. Its translation: CSARNQGFYEQYF.